Listed below are T cell receptor beta chains from one sample, sequenced in a study of chemoradiotherapy in HPV16-positive cancers. Data came from immunoSEQ multiplex PCR; TCRdb stores just in-frame clones and leaves some out. The data hold about 22,000 clones, with roughly 90% observed a single time. The material sequenced was blood, taken from a patient who underwent chemoradiotherapy. The receptor source for this set is a human donor with HPV-associated anogenital cancer. The CDR3 runs from the conserved cysteine through the conserved F or W. The D gene is left open where the match is weak. A row's size may be missing; if present it is once, few, many or a size class.

d_gene	abundance	j_gene	v_gene	CDR3aa	CDR3nt
-	-	TRBJ1-2	TRBV15	CATSPSGKGVDYGYTF	TGTGCCACCAGTCCCTCGGGAAAGGGTGTCGACTATGGCTACACCTTC
-	-	TRBJ1-2	TRBV6-1	CASREMGGYGYTF	TGTGCCAGCAGAGAAATGGGAGGCTATGGCTACACCTTC
TRBD1	-	TRBJ1-5	TRBV19	CASSDDRGGNQPQHF	TGTGCCAGTAGTGATGACAGGGGTGGCAATCAGCCCCAGCATTTT
-	few	TRBJ2-4	TRBV19	CASSLGAAKNIQYF	TGTGCCAGTAGTTTGGGCGCAGCCAAAAACATTCAGTACTTC
-	-	TRBJ2-1	TRBV9	CASSVEARGGNHNEQFF	TGTGCCAGCAGCGTAGAGGCCAGGGGGGGAAATCACAATGAGCAGTTCTTC
TRBD1	once	TRBJ2-7	TRBV5-4	CASSRDRGYEQYF	TGTGCCAGCAGCAGGGACAGGGGTTACGAGCAGTACTTC
TRBD2	-	TRBJ2-5	TRBV14	CASSPGLAGWETQYF	TGTGCCAGCAGCCCGGGACTAGCGGGCTGGGAGACCCAGTACTTC
-	-	TRBJ1-3	TRBV28	CASSPGPSGNTIYF	TGTGCCAGCAGTCCGGGCCCCTCTGGAAACACCATATATTTT
TRBD1	-	TRBJ1-4	TRBV5-6	CASSHRQGGEKLFF	TGTGCCAGCAGCCACAGACAGGGTGGTGAAAAACTGTTTTTT
-	-	TRBJ1-1	TRBV28	CASSSPTGGDTEAFF	TGTGCCAGCAGTTCCCCTACGGGGGGGGACACTGAAGCTTTCTTT
TRBD2	-	TRBJ2-1	TRBV6-4	CASREQAGGHNEQFF	TGTGCCAGCAGGGAGCAAGCGGGGGGGCACAATGAGCAGTTCTTC
TRBD1	-	TRBJ2-1	TRBV6-6	CASRQDRGPNEQFF	TGTGCCAGCAGGCAGGACAGGGGGCCCAATGAGCAGTTCTTC
-	-	TRBJ1-6	TRBV6-1	CASSGAGRGYNSPLHF	TGTGCCAGCAGTGGGGCAGGCAGGGGCTATAATTCACCCCTCCACTTT
TRBD1	-	TRBJ2-5	TRBV19	CASTHRGLREETQYF	TGTGCCAGTACCCACAGGGGGCTGAGGGAAGAGACCCAGTACTTC
-	-	TRBJ2-7	TRBV6-1	CASTTGTPYEQYF	TGTGCCAGCACCACCGGGACCCCCTACGAGCAGTACTTC
-	few	TRBJ1-4	TRBV2	CASSPQGLAEKLFF	TGTGCCAGCAGTCCCCAGGGTTTGGCTGAAAAACTGTTTTTT
-	-	TRBJ1-1	TRBV5-1	CASSLVSGTEAFF	TGCGCCAGCAGCTTGGTGAGTGGGACTGAAGCTTTCTTT
-	-	TRBJ2-3	TRBV11-2	CASSLTPSTDTQYF	TGTGCCAGCAGCTTAACTCCTAGCACAGATACGCAGTATTTT
-	once	TRBJ2-3	TRBV7-3	CASSLRGRGLTDTQYF	TGTGCCAGCAGCTTAAGAGGGAGGGGGCTAACAGATACGCAGTATTTT
-	-	TRBJ1-2	TRBV7-3	CASSPDQGSGYTF	TGTGCCAGCAGCCCCGATCAGGGGTCTGGCTACACCTTC
TRBD1	-	TRBJ2-2	TRBV10-3	CAIRDRGTGELFF	TGTGCCATCAGGGACAGGGGGACCGGGGAGCTGTTTTTT
-	-	TRBJ1-2	TRBV5-1	CASSPSLGGQNYGYTF	TGCGCCAGCAGCCCCTCTTTAGGGGGGCAGAACTATGGCTACACCTTC
-	-	TRBJ2-7	TRBV28	CASSLSGQLSYEQYF	TGTGCCAGCAGTTTATCTGGACAGTTGTCCTACGAGCAGTACTTC
TRBD1	once	TRBJ2-1	TRBV5-1	CASSLSGGGYNEQFF	TGCGCCAGCAGCTTGTCAGGGGGCGGTTACAATGAGCAGTTCTTC
-	once	TRBJ2-3	TRBV7-6	CASSLFAVLGDTQYF	TGTGCCAGCAGCTTATTTGCGGTTTTGGGAGATACGCAGTATTTT